The 3 T cell receptor beta chains presented below share a single source sample, sequenced in a study of monozygotic twins with inflammatory bowel disease. TCRdb re-called the 5' RACE reads and shows each CDR3 protein once, DNA omitted. The repertoire table contains 80,000 or so distinct CDR3 sequences. The specimen sequenced was blood. All receptors come from a human donor with ulcerative colitis or Crohn's disease, or a healthy co-twin of an affected twin (not recorded which).

This chain connects TRBV20-1 to TRBJ2-7; TCRdb gives TRBD1 as the D gene, but with no DNA this cannot be confirmed. The CDR3 runs to 14 residues. Per the germline V gene, CDR1 is DFQATT and CDR2 is SNEGSKA (reference sequence). This CDR3 reads CSARDQGQGYEQYF.

This sequence joins TRBV11-2 and TRBJ1-4; without DNA, the TCRdb call of TRBD1 cannot be checked. CDR1 and CDR2 from the germline V gene are SGHAT and FQNNGV. The CDR3 contains 14 residues. CDR3 protein: CASSEQGASEKLFF.

The chain recombines TRBV6-5 with TRBJ1-1; TCRdb's assignment of TRBD1 cannot be checked, as there is no DNA. The length of the CDR3 is 13 residues. Germline V gene lookup returns CDR1 MNHEY and CDR2 SVGAGI. CDR3 sequence reads: CASSSDRRTEAFF.